A single sample gave rise to the 23 T cell receptor beta chains below, sequenced in a study of control samples from healthy donors and cancer patients. Produced via immunoSEQ multiplex PCR; TCRdb's table is partial and in-frame only. Of 130,000 or so clones in the sample, more than 80% were seen once. The sample was blood. These receptors all stem from a man aged 35-49 years in good health.

V gene TRBV18 combines with J gene TRBJ2-3; TRBD2 matches at 13 bases. The CDR3 covers 16 residues. Germline V gene sequence: CDR1 KGHSH, CDR2 LQKENI. With 4 bases clipped from V and 5 bases from J, the junction kept 6 bases outside the gene matches. CDR3 region: CASSRTSGGPGDTQYF. In DNA form, the CDR3 reads TGTGCCAGCTCACGGACTAGCGGGGGCCCGGGAGATACGCAGTATTTT.

This chain connects TRBV29-1 to TRBJ1-4; D unclear. The V gene lost 7 bases and the J gene lost 4 bases, with 7 bases spanning the gap. This CDR3 is built from 11 residues. CDR1 is SQVTM, CDR2 ANQGSEA, per germline. CDR3 bases: TGCAGCGCCGGCCTTAATGAAAAACTGTTTTTT. This sequence encodes CSAGLNEKLFF. Complete variable domain (other parts from reference TRBV29-1 and TRBJ1-4): SAVISQKPSRDICQRGTSLTIQCQVDSQVTMMFWYRQQPGQSLTLIATANQGSEATYESGFVIDKFPISRPNLTFSTLTVSNMSPEDSSIYLCSAGLNEKLFFGSGTQLSVL.

This chain joins TRBV30 and TRBJ2-2; TRBD1 matches 7 bases. Germline assignment: CDR1 GTSNPN and CDR2 SVGIG (reference sequence). V lost 3 bases, J lost 4 bases, and 8 bases stayed unmatched. The CDR3 consists of 15 residues. CDR3 nucleotides: TGTGCCTGGAGCGAAGGGACAGCCCGCACCGGGGAGCTGTTTTTT. Its protein is CAWSEGTARTGELFF. The complete variable domain, with remaining parts taken from reference TRBV30 and TRBJ2-2, reads SQTIHQWPATLVQPVGSPLSLECTVEGTSNPNLYWYRQAAGRGLQLLFYSVGIGQISSEVPQNLSASRPQDRQFILSSKKLLLSDSGFYLCAWSEGTARTGELFFGEGSRLTVL.

The J gene is TRBJ2-7, the V gene TRBV28; D is unclear. The CDR3 is 10 residues long. CDR1 and CDR2 from the germline V gene are MDHEN and SYDVKM. The ends were cut back, 10 bases at V and 4 bases at J, with 8 bases in the middle. CDR3: CATSRYEQYF. The CDR3 nucleotides read TGTGCCACCTCGCGGTACGAGCAGTACTTC.

The gene calls are TRBV18 and TRBJ1-1, with 8 nucleotides matching TRBD1. Germline V lookup: CDR1 KGHSH, CDR2 LQKENI. V dropped 3 bases and J dropped 4; count of bases not matched to a gene: 4. The CDR3 is made up of 14 amino acids. The chain's CDR3 is CASSPRGRITEAFF. The CDR3 DNA follows: TGTGCCAGCTCACCCAGGGGGCGGATCACTGAAGCTTTCTTT.

The rearrangement uses TRBV20-1 and TRBJ2-3; D call uncertain. The CDR3 runs 12 residues. Trimming cost V 3 bases and J 1 base, with 5 bases left between them. Germline CDR1 and CDR2: DFQATT and SNEGSKA (reference sequence). CDR3: CSASYGTDTQYF. The CDR3 DNA sequence: TGCAGTGCTAGTTACGGCACAGATACGCAGTATTTT.

The chain uses TRBV4-1 and TRBJ2-4, with D possibly being TRBD1 (6 bases). Germline CDR1 and CDR2: MGHRA and YSYEKL. V was clipped by 3 bases and J by 5 bases, with 11 bases between them. The CDR3 spans 14 residues. The CDR3 sequence: CASSQVSGENIQYF. The CDR3 coding sequence is TGCGCCAGCAGCCAGGTTTCAGGGGAAAACATTCAGTACTTC.

The rearrangement links TRBV28 to TRBJ2-7, with no clear D. CDR1 and CDR2 (germline): MDHEN, SYDVKM. The CDR3 is 14 residues long. V was shortened by 5 bases and J by 1 base, with 12 bases between the two germline ends. The CDR3: CASSHRTESYEQYF. CDR3 bases: TGTGCCAGCAGTCACCGGACGGAGTCCTACGAGCAGTACTTC.

The rearrangement uses TRBV4-2 and TRBJ2-3; 9 nucleotides align to TRBD2. CDR1 LGHNA and CDR2 YNFKEQ come from the germline V gene. V lost 4 bases, J lost 3 bases, and 5 bases stayed unmatched. This CDR3 region has 15 residues. CDR3 protein: CASSPSGGMTDTQYF. The CDR3 DNA reads as TGTGCCAGCAGCCCCAGCGGGGGGATGACAGATACGCAGTATTTT.

The chain joins TRBV7-9 to TRBJ2-3, with D possibly being TRBD2 (6 bases). Trimming stripped 8 bases from V and 2 bases from J, with 11 bases between. The CDR3 consists of 13 residues. CDR1 is SEHNR and CDR2 is FQNEAQ in the germline V gene (reference sequence). Here the CDR3 reads CASGGIVTDTQYF. As DNA, the CDR3 is TGTGCCAGCGGAGGGATCGTCACAGATACGCAGTATTTT. The complete variable domain, with remaining parts taken from reference TRBV7-9 and TRBJ2-3, reads DTGVSQNPRHKITKRGQNVTFRCDPISEHNRLYWYRQTLGQGPEFLTYFQNEAQLEKSRLLSDRFSAERPKGSFSTLEIQRTEQGDSAMYLCASGGIVTDTQYFGPGTRLTVL.

The rearrangement uses TRBV6-5 and TRBJ1-1, with 11 bases matching TRBD1. After removal of 0 bases from V and 5 bases from J, the junction contained 5 bases not matched to a gene. The CDR3 runs 16 residues. CDR1 is MNHEY, CDR2 SVGAGI, per germline. As DNA, the CDR3 is TGTGCCAGCAGTTACTCGGACAGGGGGCGGATGACTGAAGCTTTCTTT. It specifies CASSYSDRGRMTEAFF.

The rearrangement links TRBV18 to TRBJ1-2; D unclear. This CDR3 has 15 amino acids. Germline CDR1 and CDR2: KGHSH and LQKENI. V was trimmed by 2 bases and J by 4 bases, leaving 14 bases between them. For the CDR3, the DNA is TGTGCCAGCTCACCATTATCCAGGTCCGCCTATGGCTACACCTTC. Its protein is CASSPLSRSAYGYTF.

The J gene is TRBJ2-7, the V gene TRBV10-3; tentatively, D is TRBD1 (5 bases). The CDR3 consists of 14 residues. V was pared by 3 bases and J by 1 base, with 10 bases between. The germline V gene encodes CDR1 ENHRY and CDR2 SYGVKD. This CDR3 reads CAISDLSGSYEQYF. The CDR3 DNA is TGTGCCATCAGTGACTTGTCAGGGTCCTACGAGCAGTACTTC.

V gene TRBV5-3 combines with J gene TRBJ1-6; D remains unclear. TRBV5-3 is an open reading frame whose function is uncertain. Trimming cost V 7 bases and J 9 bases, with 2 bases left between them. The CDR3 spans 9 residues. The CDR3 DNA is TGTGCCAGAGCTTCACCCCTCCACTTT. Its translation: CARASPLHF.

This chain connects TRBV21-1 to TRBJ1-1. TRBV21-1 is a pseudogene segment. This CDR3 has 17 residues. CDR3 coding DNA: TGTGCCAGCAGCGAGGTCCGGGGGTTGTCCATGAACACTGAAGCTTTCTTT. It is translated as CASSEVRGLSMNTEAFF.

The chain recombines TRBV5-8 with TRBJ2-7, with 10 positions matching TRBD1. The germline V gene encodes CDR1 SGHTS and CDR2 YDEGEE. Unmatched junction bases numbered 13, after V lost 7 bases and J lost 6 bases. The CDR3 consists of 15 residues. CDR3 DNA sequence: TGTGCCAGCGAAGCCGGGACAGGGGTTTATAGCGAGCAGTACTTC. Translating gives CASEAGTGVYSEQYF.

V and J are TRBV30 and TRBJ1-1; D unresolved. V gave up 3 bases and J gave up 0 bases, with 8 bases separating them. The CDR3 has 13 residues. Germline V CDR1 and CDR2: GTSNPN, SVGIG (reference sequence). The chain's CDR3 is CAWSLQLNTEAFF. CDR3 sequence (DNA): TGTGCCTGGAGCCTACAGCTGAACACTGAAGCTTTCTTT.

The V and J genes are TRBV5-4 and TRBJ1-1; 9 bases match TRBD1. The germline CDR1 and CDR2 sequences are SGHNT and YYREEE (reference sequence). V was pared by 4 bases and J by 0 bases, with 4 bases of the junction left unmatched. The CDR3 runs to 15 residues. CDR3 nucleotide sequence: TGTGCCAGCAGCGATAGGACAGGGGTGAACACTGAAGCTTTCTTT. The encoded protein is CASSDRTGVNTEAFF.

J is TRBJ1-2 and V is TRBV6-5; D unclear. Germline V gene lookup returns CDR1 MNHEY and CDR2 SVGAGI. The CDR3 extends over 12 amino acids. V was cut by 9 bases and J by 2 bases, with 10 bases left in between. This chain's CDR3 is CASWINNYGYTF. CDR3 sequence (DNA): TGTGCCAGTTGGATCAACAACTATGGCTACACCTTC.

The chain carries TRBV2 and TRBJ1-4, with unresolved D. Germline V gives CDR1 SNHLY, CDR2 FYNNEI. V lost 3 bases and J lost 8, with 13 bases in between. The CDR3 contains 14 residues. Written as DNA, the CDR3 is TGTGCCAGCAGTGACCCGGGAGGCGGAGAAAAACTGTTTTTT. Encoded protein: CASSDPGGGEKLFF.

The gene calls are TRBV27 and TRBJ1-2; TRBD1 aligns across 9 bases. The ends lost 6 bases at V and 4 bases at J; junction bases unmatched: 0. The CDR3 extends over 12 amino acids. Per the germline V gene, CDR1 is MNHEY and CDR2 is SMNVEV (reference sequence). CDR3 amino acids: CASRGQGYGYTF. The CDR3 nucleotides read TGTGCCAGCAGGGGACAGGGCTATGGCTACACCTTC.

This clone was seen more than once but under ten times. The junction and the germline gene differ at one end; a read error may be behind it. The chain combines TRBV5-6 with TRBJ1-1; no definite D call. This CDR3 has 14 residues. Germline V gene data show CDR1 as SGHDT and CDR2 as YYEEEE. As DNA, the CDR3 is TGTGCCAGCAGCTTAGGGCTGCCCCTCGTTGGTTCGATCTTT. Translated, it gives CASSLGLPLVGSIF. Full variable domain (outside the CDR3, taken from reference TRBV5-6 and TRBJ1-1): DAGVTQSPTHLIKTRGQQVTLRCSPKSGHDTVSWYQQALGQGPQFIFQYYEEEERQRGNFPDRFSGHQFPNYSSELNVNALLLGDSALYLCASSLGLPLVGSIFGQGTRLTVV.

A word on this clone: This may arise from a read error, as a much more abundant clone is one base away. The J gene is TRBJ2-3, the V gene TRBV6-5; D gene uncertain. The CDR3 is 10 amino acids. Between the trimmed V and J ends, which lost 8 bases and 4 bases, there was a span of 4 bases. Germline V gene lookup returns CDR1 MNHEY and CDR2 SVGAGI. The DNA of the CDR3 is TGTGCCAGCGGGGCAGATACGCAGTATTTT. Amino acid sequence: CASGADTQYF.